Given below is one T cell receptor (beta chain) in context. Its binding antigen is unknown. The input lacks base qualities; no much larger clone sits a single base away. The library was obtained by PCR. The sequencer listed for this sample is Illumina HiSeq 2500. To reduce PCR and sequencing biases, unique molecular identifiers were incorporated into the TCR beta cDNA libraries. Approximately 500,000 cDNA molecules were obtained per 1 to 10 million input T cells, so each molecule approximated one T cell. The patient libraries were prepared and sequenced with the same protocol used for the earlier healthy control dataset. Within a given batch, samples were prepared together, multiplexed and sequenced on the same HiSeq lane. In the source study's methods: Raw barcoded reads were processed with MIGEC, and single-read molecular identifier groups were discarded before consensus assembly and CDR3 extraction. VDJtools was used for post-analysis of the clonotype tables, and diversity was normalized by down-sampling every dataset to the size of the smallest sample. In repertoire overlap clustering, CDR3 amino acid sequences, but not nucleotide sequences, were matched to correct batch-related cross-sample contamination. The public reads were reprocessed in TCRdb via fastp at Q25 and MiXCR, keeping in-frame beta chains. Duplicate CDR3 protein sequences are folded into a single record with the most common DNA and genes. What appears here as the V and J calls and clone size reflects TCRdb's work, not the paper's. This sample gives about 430,000 distinct CDR3 sequences in total; approximately 42% of them show up just once. In total, the top ten clones hold approximately 7.7% of the sample.

The data originate from a study of post-analysis software for immune sequencing data (dated by TCRdb to about 2015). For context, the study as a whole: Recorded disease courses included relapsing-remitting, secondary progressive and progressive-relapsing multiple sclerosis, with some patients lacking subtype annotation. A subset of samples was prepared in parallel using single-end sample barcoding, then pooled and co-amplified after Illumina adapter ligation. The patient repertoires were set against around ten previously published healthy control repertoires from donors whose ages ranged from roughly 6 to 26 years. What the research found in general, with its limitations: Significantly lower normalized Chao1 diversity was found in multiple sclerosis patients than in controls, suggesting substantial peripheral T-cell clonal expansion. The control group was slightly older than the multiple sclerosis patient group. Patients showed significantly higher frequencies than controls for 4 or 5 TRBV segments, among them TRBV5-6, TRBV5-1 and TRBV20-1. Direct clustering with F measure showed strong co-clustering of samples prepared in the same batch, prompting a batch-effect correction.

To demonstrate the VDJtools post-analysis software, TCR beta repertoires were profiled from the peripheral blood of more than ten young patients with multiple sclerosis. Multiple sclerosis patients were children and adolescents aged 6 to 15 years. The CDR3 runs 13 amino acids, cysteine and phenylalanine included. Only the CDR3 region is kept as DNA, spanning 39 bases read in frame from base 1. V was cut back by 6 bases and J by 0 bases, leaving a gap of 9 bases between them. Reading the germline V gene gives CDR1 SQVTM and CDR2 ANQGSEA. The rearranged chain carries TRBV29-1 and TRBJ2-1; 6 matching bases give a weak D call of TRBD2. This TCR came from a girl aged 2 to 10 with multiple sclerosis. Sample: blood. The CDR3 loop reads CSVGRSSYNEQFF. The DNA sequence is as follows: TGCAGCGTGGGGAGGAGCTCCTACAATGAGCAGTTCTTC.